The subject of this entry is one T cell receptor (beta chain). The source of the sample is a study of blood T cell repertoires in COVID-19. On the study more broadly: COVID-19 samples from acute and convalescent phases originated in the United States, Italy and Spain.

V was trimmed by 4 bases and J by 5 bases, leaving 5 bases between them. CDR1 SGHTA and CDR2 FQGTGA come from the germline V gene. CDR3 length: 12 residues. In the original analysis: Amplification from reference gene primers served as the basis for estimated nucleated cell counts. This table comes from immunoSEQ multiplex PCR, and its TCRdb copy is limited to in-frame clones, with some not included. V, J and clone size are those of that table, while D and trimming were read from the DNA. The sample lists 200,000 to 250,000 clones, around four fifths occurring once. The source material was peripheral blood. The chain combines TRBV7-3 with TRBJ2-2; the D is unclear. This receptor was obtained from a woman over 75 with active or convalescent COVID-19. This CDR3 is CASSSPTGELFF. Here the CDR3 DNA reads TGTGCCAGCAGCTCCCCGACCGGGGAGCTGTTTTTT.